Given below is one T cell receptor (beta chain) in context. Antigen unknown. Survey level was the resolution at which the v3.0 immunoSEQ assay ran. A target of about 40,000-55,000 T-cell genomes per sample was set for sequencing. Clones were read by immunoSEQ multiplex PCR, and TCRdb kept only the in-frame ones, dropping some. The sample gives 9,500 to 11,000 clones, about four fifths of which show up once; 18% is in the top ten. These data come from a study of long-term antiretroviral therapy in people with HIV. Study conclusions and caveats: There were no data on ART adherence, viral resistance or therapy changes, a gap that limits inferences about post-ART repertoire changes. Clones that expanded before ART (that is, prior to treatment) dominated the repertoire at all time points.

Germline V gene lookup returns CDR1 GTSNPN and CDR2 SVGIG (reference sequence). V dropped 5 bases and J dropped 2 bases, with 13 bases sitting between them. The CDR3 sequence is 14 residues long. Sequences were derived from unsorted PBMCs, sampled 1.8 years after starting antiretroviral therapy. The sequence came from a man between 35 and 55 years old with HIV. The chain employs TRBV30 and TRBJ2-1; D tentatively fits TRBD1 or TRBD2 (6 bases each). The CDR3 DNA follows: TGTGCCTGGGGAGGGGGGTTCGCCTACAATGAGCAGTTCTTC. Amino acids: CAWGGGFAYNEQFF.